This T cell receptor (beta chain) was recovered during a study of blood T cell repertoires in COVID-19. Libraries were prepared by immunoSEQ multiplex PCR; TCRdb keeps only in-frame clonotypes and omits some of them. This sample has some 320,000 clones, with roughly 90% found just once. Comments on this clone: Within the sample, other DNA sequences also encode this same CDR3.

The V end lost 1 base, the J end lost 0 bases, and 3 bases lay between the germline ends. The germline V gene has CDR1 KGHSH and CDR2 LQKENI. The CDR3 contains 14 residues. Those enrolled, adults aged roughly 18 to 89 years, came from roughly 22 US areas. Categorization into cohorts depended on clinical history that participants reported. Recovered status applied to Cohort 3 donors who had two consecutive negative PCRs. It also applied to those with clearance or with symptom resolution. The sequenced sample was PBMCs or T cells enriched from blood (not recorded which). The chain is built from TRBV18 and TRBJ2-2; no clear D gene. This sequence originates from a man in his fifties or sixties who had recovered from COVID-19. The CDR3 spells CASSPRANTGELFF. The CDR3 coding sequence is TGTGCCAGCTCACCACGCGCGAACACCGGGGAGCTGTTTTTT.